The present entry profiles one T cell receptor (beta chain) with its context. Its antigen is unknown. With 60 Vbeta and 13 Jbeta primers, the PCR was carried out. Produced via immunoSEQ multiplex PCR; TCRdb's table is partial and in-frame only. The sample gives 150,000 to 200,000 clones, around 82% of which show up once; 4.5% to 6% is in the top ten. This entry belongs to a study of cytomegalovirus exposure and HLA in healthy donors. Turning to the study itself: Early on, a data release was issued that held about 85 million unique TCRs from HLA-typed donors.

General study points: Most TCR sequences showed up rarely, but some public TCRs showed up in many donors. In presence/absence analyses, roughly uniform sequencing depth across donors was assumed. Trimming of TCR beta V- and J-genes showed a link, identified in a later analysis, to a missense DCLRE1C variant.

This CDR3 region has 15 residues. Germline-derived CDR1 and CDR2 are LGHNA and YSLEER. The ends were cut back, 0 bases at V and 1 base at J, with 9 bases in the middle. The receptor was isolated from a man aged 35-49 years in good health and CMV-seronegative. J is TRBJ1-2 and V is TRBV4-3; tentative D call: TRBD1 (6 bases). The specimen sequenced was PBMCs. CDR3 sequence (DNA): TGCGCCAGCAGCCAAGAGCCAGGGGATAACTATGGCTACACCTTC. This gives the protein CASSQEPGDNYGYTF.